The present T cell receptor (beta chain) was sequenced within a study of regulatory T cells in long-lasting Graves disease. On the study more broadly: Persistence in Graves' disease required over 5 years of antithyroid drugs plus positive TSH receptor antibodies. The study's findings and limits: Among persistent patients, a larger number of public clonotypes were shared (approximately 3,000) than among newly diagnosed patients (about 1,000).

Concerning this clonotype: Its specificity is not known.

Assembly of TCR beta libraries relied on iRepertoire HTBI primers together with Arm-PCR of CDR3 regions. TCRdb called the multiplex PCR reads again in MiXCR, with one record for every CDR3 protein. The sample yields hundreds of thousands of distinct CDR3 sequences, less than 25% seen once. The time point denotes: persistent/refractory GD, antithyroid drugs over 5 years with positive TRAb. PBMCs provided the RNA from which the TCR library was made. Patients hailed from an endocrinology department in Xi'an, China. This TCR derives from a female donor with Graves disease. This specimen consisted of peripheral blood mononuclear cells (PBMCs), obtained when the disease was refractory, from a patient treated with antithyroid drugs.

CDR3 coding DNA: TGTGCCAGCAGTGAAAACACAGGGAGATTCTCTGGAAACACCATATATTTT. Translation: CASSENTGRFSGNTIYF. The chain recombines TRBV28 with TRBJ1-3; weak D call: TRBD1 (6 bases). V lost 5 bases and J lost 0, with 17 bases in between. The CDR3 is 17 amino acids. Germline V lookup: CDR1 MDHEN, CDR2 SYDVKM.